The 8 T cell receptor beta chains below come from one sample, sequenced in a study of control samples from healthy donors and cancer patients. Sequencing was performed with immunoSEQ multiplex PCR; in TCRdb, only in-frame clones are kept and a portion is missing. The sample contains tens of thousands of clones, approximately 90% of which appear only once. The sequencing sample was made of PBMCs. The receptors were sampled from a man in his thirties or forties with colorectal cancer.

The CDR3 region is CASSVVTGAGTGELFF. The CDR3 DNA reads as TGTGCCAGCAGCGTAGTCACGGGGGCTGGCACCGGGGAGCTGTTTTTT. The chain joins TRBV9 to TRBJ2-2; D might be TRBD1 or TRBD2, each matching 6 bases. The germline V gene encodes CDR1 SGDLS and CDR2 YYNGEE. The CDR3 covers 16 residues. Trimming pared 0 bases from V and 4 bases from J, leaving 13 bases between. Full variable domain (missing parts from reference TRBV9 and TRBJ2-2): DSGVTQTPKHLITATGQRVTLRCSPRSGDLSVYWYQQSLDQGLQFLIQYYNGEERAKGNILERFSAQQFPDLHSELNLSSLELGDSALYFCASSVVTGAGTGELFFGEGSRLTVL.

Concerning this clone: A junction end diverges from the germline sequence, so it may reflect a read error. The rearrangement joins TRBV11-2 to TRBJ2-5; 8 bases are a match to TRBD1. The CDR3 covers 12 residues. Germline V gene lookup returns CDR1 SGHAT and CDR2 FQNNGV. In nucleotides, the CDR3 is TGTGCCAGCAGCTTCCAGTGGACAGGGCTTCACTTC. Encoded protein: CASSFQWTGLHF.

V usage is TRBV15 and J usage is TRBJ1-3; D gene ambiguous. With 0 bases removed from V and 0 bases from J, the gap between germline ends came to 9 bases. Germline values: CDR1 LNHNV, CDR2 YYDKDF (reference sequence). The CDR3 extends over 16 amino acids. Written as DNA, the CDR3 is TGTGCCACCAGCAGAGATTTAGTAGGCTCTGGAAACACCATATATTTT. Its translation: CATSRDLVGSGNTIYF.

The gene calls are TRBV30 and TRBJ1-1; TRBD1 agrees at 7 bases. Unmatched junction bases numbered 4, after V lost 4 bases and J lost 2 bases. CDR1 and CDR2 from the germline V gene are GTSNPN and SVGIG (reference sequence). The CDR3 is 13 residues long. CDR3 sequence reads: CAWIGTVNTEAFF. The CDR3 DNA reads TGTGCCTGGATCGGGACAGTTAACACTGAAGCTTTCTTT.

This chain uses TRBV19 with TRBJ1-1; TRBD1 aligns across 9 bases. Germline CDR1 and CDR2: LNHDA and SQIVND (reference sequence). With V trimmed by 7 bases and J by 4 bases, 7 bases remained unmatched. CDR3 length: 14 residues. The CDR3 coding sequence is TGTGCCAGTATTAAACAGGGGGCCGGCACTGAAGCTTTCTTT. This translates into CASIKQGAGTEAFF.

The J gene is TRBJ1-2, the V gene TRBV12-3 or TRBV12-4, with 7 bases identical to TRBD1. V lost 6 bases to trimming and J lost 5 bases; unmatched junction nucleotides: 6. The CDR3 sequence is 13 residues long. CDR3 sequence reads: CASSPDRVYGYTF. CDR3 DNA sequence: TGTGCCAGCAGCCCTGACAGGGTATATGGCTACACCTTC.

The rearrangement links TRBV27 to TRBJ2-2, with D maybe TRBD2 (6 bases). Germline CDR1 is MNHEY and CDR2 is SMNVEV (reference sequence). The CDR3 covers 14 residues. The V end was cut by 8 bases, the J end by 0 bases, with 10 bases between. DNA of the CDR3: TGTGCCAGCGGAGGGAATACGAACACCGGGGAGCTGTTTTTT. It translates to CASGGNTNTGELFF.

V usage is TRBV6-2 or TRBV6-3 and J usage is TRBJ1-2, with D unclear. Germline V gene lookup returns CDR1 MNHEY and CDR2 SVGEGT. V was trimmed by 2 bases and J by 8 bases, leaving 18 bases between them. This CDR3 comprises 15 residues. The CDR3 loop is CASSYAGKATVGYTF. CDR3 in DNA: TGTGCCAGCAGTTACGCTGGTAAAGCAACCGTCGGCTACACCTTC.